The 4 T cell receptor beta chains below come from one sample, sequenced in a study of T cell responses to AZD1222 COVID-19 vaccine. TCRdb's copy holds only in-frame clones and misses some; the assay was immunoSEQ multiplex PCR. The sample contains 110,000 or so clones, about 91% of which appear only once. The source was peripheral blood, collected 28 days after the second AZD1222 dose. All receptors derive from an adult who received the AZD1222 COVID-19 vaccine.

This clone was seen only a few times. This chain uses TRBV19 with TRBJ1-2; no clear D. The germline V gene encodes CDR1 LNHDA and CDR2 SQIVND (reference sequence). The CDR3 contains 14 residues. The ends were cut back, 4 bases at V and 0 bases at J, with 9 bases in the middle. The CDR3 sequence is CASSTDGSNYGYTF. CDR3 in DNA: TGTGCCAGTAGTACGGACGGATCTAACTATGGCTACACCTTC.

The chain has TRBV7-9 and TRBJ2-1; the D gene is possibly TRBD1 (6 bases). The CDR3 is 17 residues long. V was cut by 5 bases and J by 5 bases, with 22 bases left in between. Germline values: CDR1 SEHNR, CDR2 FQNEAQ (reference sequence). CDR3 DNA: TGTGCCAGCAGCCCCCGGGGTCGGACAGACCTAAACAATGAGCAGTTCTTC. Translation gives CASSPRGRTDLNNEQFF.

This chain joins TRBV28 and TRBJ2-4; D is perhaps TRBD2 (6 bases). The CDR3 loop spans 17 amino acids. Deletions cut 5 bases from V and 8 bases from J, with 25 bases between. Per germline, CDR1 MDHEN and CDR2 SYDVKM. CDR3: CASSPRTYSPRRDIQYF. The CDR3 DNA reads as TGTGCCAGCAGTCCCCGTACATACAGCCCCCGGAGGGACATTCAGTACTTC. Drawing the rest from reference TRBV28 and TRBJ2-4, the complete variable domain is DVKVTQSSRYLVKRTGEKVFLECVQDMDHENMFWYRQDPGLGLRLIYFSYDVKMKEKGDIPEGYSVSREKKERFSLILESASTNQTSMYLCASSPRTYSPRRDIQYFGAGTRLSVL.

V and J are TRBV7-8 and TRBJ1-5; 8 bases are a match to TRBD1. This CDR3 region has 13 residues. Looked up from germline, CDR1 is SGHVS and CDR2 is FQNEAQ. Germline trimming cut 7 bases from V and 7 bases from J; bases unmatched to any gene: 6. This CDR3 is CASNDRGEQPQHF. The CDR3 coding sequence is TGTGCCAGCAACGACAGGGGTGAGCAGCCCCAGCATTTT.